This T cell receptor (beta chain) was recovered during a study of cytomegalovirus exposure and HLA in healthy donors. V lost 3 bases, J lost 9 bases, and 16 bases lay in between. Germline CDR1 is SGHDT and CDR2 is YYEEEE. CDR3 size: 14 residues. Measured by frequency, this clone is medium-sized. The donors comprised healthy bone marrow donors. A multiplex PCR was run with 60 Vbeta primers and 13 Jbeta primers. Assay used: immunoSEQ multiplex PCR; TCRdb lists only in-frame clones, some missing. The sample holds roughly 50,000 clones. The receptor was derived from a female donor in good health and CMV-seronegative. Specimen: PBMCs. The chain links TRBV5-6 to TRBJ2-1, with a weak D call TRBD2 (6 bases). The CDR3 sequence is CASSWGEERGEQFF. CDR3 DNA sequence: TGTGCCAGCAGCTGGGGGGAGGAGCGTGGTGAGCAGTTCTTC.